This TCR beta chain was documented in a study of T cell responses to AZD1222 COVID-19 vaccine. Assay used: immunoSEQ multiplex PCR; TCRdb lists only in-frame clones, some missing. The sample has approximately 140,000 clones; around 90% are singletons. Remarks on this clone: Antigen: not known.

General study points: The study found vaccine-associated CD4 TCRs spanning spike, dominant at 160-218 and 743-854.

The source was peripheral blood, collected on day 0 of MenACWY control vaccination. The sequence came from an adult in good health.

Here the CDR3 reads CASSEGDSIPTYEQYF. DNA for the CDR3: TGTGCCAGCAGCGAAGGGGACAGCATACCCACCTACGAGCAGTACTTC. This rearrangement joins TRBV7-9 to TRBJ2-7; the match to TRBD1 covers 7 bases. The CDR3 has 16 residues. Unmatched junction bases numbered 12, after V lost 5 bases and J lost 2 bases. Germline CDR1 reads SEHNR; CDR2 reads FQNEAQ (reference sequence).